The 13 T cell receptor beta chains given below trace back to one sample, sequenced in a study of cytomegalovirus exposure and HLA in healthy donors (dated 2017 in TCRdb). The library relied on the immunoSEQ multiplex PCR assay. For the multiplex PCR, a mixture combining 60 forward primers for TCR Vbeta segments and 13 reverse primers for TCR Jbeta segments was used. This is the immuneACCESS table as TCRdb keeps it, with only in-frame sequences that have V and J called. A part of the clones is gone; compared with another copy, unresolved V genes explain less than half, and the rest is unexplained. The sample profile shows 100,000 to 150,000 clones; around 85% of them were found once. The ten most abundant clones make up about 1.5% of the sample. Sequenced input: PBMCs. The origin of the receptors is a boy younger than 18 in good health and CMV-seronegative.

The V and J genes are TRBV4-3 and TRBJ2-1, with TRBD2 matching over 7 bases. This CDR3 comprises 16 residues. Germline CDR1 is LGHNA and CDR2 is YSLEER. Trimming removed 2 bases from V and 3 bases from J; junction bases left unmatched: 7. Written as DNA, the CDR3 is TGCGCCAGCAGCCAACGGCGGGGGACGGACTACAATGAGCAGTTCTTC. The encoded protein is CASSQRRGTDYNEQFF.

The chain recombines TRBV13 with TRBJ2-1; 11 bases map to TRBD2. The CDR3 is 14 residues long. V lost 6 bases, J lost 7 bases, and 5 bases stayed unmatched. The germline CDR1 and CDR2 sequences are PRHDT and FYEKMQ (reference sequence). CDR3 region: CASSSRLAGNEQFF. The CDR3 DNA sequence: TGTGCCAGCAGTTCTCGACTAGCGGGGAATGAGCAGTTCTTC.

This chain uses TRBV4-1 with TRBJ2-2, with a weak D call TRBD2 (5 bases). Looked up from germline, CDR1 is MGHRA and CDR2 is YSYEKL. With 6 bases removed from V and 0 bases from J, the gap between germline ends came to 11 bases. The CDR3 covers 15 residues. CDR3 nucleotides: TGCGCCAGCAGTTACCCGGGAACGAACACCGGGGAGCTGTTTTTT. Amino acids: CASSYPGTNTGELFF.

The chain combines TRBV27 with TRBJ2-7; 10 nucleotides agree with TRBD1. The CDR3 consists of 14 residues. The V gene's germline CDR1 is MNHEY and CDR2 SMNVEV (reference sequence). V lost 6 bases to trimming and J lost 4 bases; unmatched junction nucleotides: 6. CDR3 bases: TGTGCCAGCAGCCAAGGGGGACAGGGGTACGAGCAGTACTTC. This sequence encodes CASSQGGQGYEQYF.

J is TRBJ1-2 and V is TRBV13, with a possible D match to TRBD1 (5 bases). The V gene lost 5 bases and the J gene lost 2 bases, with 18 bases spanning the gap. CDR1 is PRHDT, CDR2 FYEKMQ, per germline (reference sequence). This CDR3 is built from 16 residues. The CDR3 loop is CASSPGGSGTNYGYTF. The CDR3 region has the DNA TGTGCCAGCAGCCCGGGGGGGTCCGGCACCAACTATGGCTACACCTTC.

The chain joins TRBV18 to TRBJ1-2; a weak D match, TRBD1 (6 bases). CDR3 length equals 16 residues. Germline V CDR1 and CDR2: KGHSH, LQKENI. The germline V and J ends were trimmed by 5 bases and 4 bases, with 20 bases remaining between them. CDR3 coding DNA: TGTGCCAGCTCATACGACAGGTCTTACTCCATCTATGGCTACACCTTC. This translates into CASSYDRSYSIYGYTF.

The V gene is TRBV5-5, the J gene TRBJ1-1; D is unclear. CDR3 length: 17 residues. Trimming took off 0 bases at V and 3 bases at J, with 18 bases between the two ends. Germline loops: CDR1 SGHKS, CDR2 YYEKEE (reference sequence). CDR3 amino acids: CASSLGRTRERDTEAFF. In nucleotides, the CDR3 is TGTGCCAGCAGCTTGGGCCGCACCCGGGAGAGGGACACTGAAGCTTTCTTT.

V is TRBV5-4 and J is TRBJ2-1; 8 bases align to TRBD2. V lost 2 bases and J lost 9; bases outside the gene matches: 10. This CDR3 comprises 15 residues. The germline gives CDR1 SGHNT, CDR2 YYREEE (reference sequence). CDR3 in amino acids: CASSFQGLDMAEQFF. The CDR3 DNA reads as TGTGCCAGCAGCTTTCAGGGACTAGATATGGCTGAGCAGTTCTTC.

The V and J genes are TRBV5-1 and TRBJ1-5; TRBD1 agrees at 7 bases. V shed 1 base and J 5 bases; nucleotides not matched to a gene: 3. Germline CDR1 and CDR2: SGHRS and YFSETQ. The CDR3 spans 14 residues. Written as DNA, the CDR3 is TGCGCCAGCAGCTTGCGTCAGGGGGATCAGCCCCAGCATTTT. It yields the protein CASSLRQGDQPQHF.

V gene TRBV7-9 combines with J gene TRBJ2-5; TRBD2 matches 10 bases. The CDR3 loop spans 16 amino acids. CDR1 is SEHNR, CDR2 FQNEAQ, per germline (reference sequence). V lost 1 base to trimming and J lost 5 bases; unmatched junction nucleotides: 7. The CDR3 loop is CASSLVPAGGGETQYF. The CDR3 DNA reads as TGTGCCAGCAGCTTAGTGCCAGCGGGAGGGGGGGAGACCCAGTACTTC.

J is TRBJ1-1 and V is TRBV9, with a possible D match to TRBD1 (6 bases). The CDR3 spans 14 residues. Trimming took off 0 bases at V and 5 bases at J, with 11 bases between the two ends. Germline CDR1 reads SGDLS; CDR2 reads YYNGEE. The CDR3 DNA reads TGTGCCAGCAGCGTAGGCTGGCAGGGGACTGAAGCTTTCTTT. Translation gives CASSVGWQGTEAFF.

The gene calls are TRBV11-2 and TRBJ1-2, with a tentative D call TRBD1 (5 bases). Trimming stripped 5 bases from V and 3 bases from J, with 7 bases between. The CDR3 contains 12 residues. Germline V gene lookup returns CDR1 SGHAT and CDR2 FQNNGV. CDR3 in amino acids: CASSPTDYGYTF. CDR3 nucleotide sequence: TGTGCCAGCAGCCCGACAGACTATGGCTACACCTTC.

This clone was recorded a few times. This chain uses TRBV6-5 with TRBJ1-1; 10 positions match TRBD1. V shed 7 bases and J 5 bases; nucleotides not matched to a gene: 10. Germline V gene lookup returns CDR1 MNHEY and CDR2 SVGAGI. The length of the CDR3 is 15 residues. The CDR3 DNA reads as TGTGCCAGCATAAACCTAGGACAGGGGGGGACTGAAGCTTTCTTT. It specifies CASINLGQGGTEAFF.